The T cell receptor beta chain under discussion was sequenced for a study of cytomegalovirus exposure and HLA in healthy donors. Profiling relied on immunoSEQ multiplex PCR, and the TCRdb table lists in-frame clones only, not all of them. The table includes a few hundred thousand clones, around 87% detected once. Germline CDR1 and CDR2: MNHNS and SASEGT. The trim removed 4 bases at V and 0 bases at J, leaving 6 bases unmatched. This CDR3 comprises 16 residues. This clone has just a few counts. The chain has TRBV6-1 and TRBJ2-1, with 7 bases lining up with TRBD1. The sample consisted of PBMCs. The sequence came from a woman aged 18-29 years in good health and CMV-seronegative. CDR3 DNA sequence: TGTGCCAGCAGTGGATCTGCAGGGGGCTCCTACAATGAGCAGTTCTTC. This sequence encodes CASSGSAGGSYNEQFF.